The rows below give T cell receptor beta chains drawn from one sample of a study of cytomegalovirus exposure and HLA in healthy donors. Repertoires were generated with immunoSEQ multiplex PCR, while TCRdb's copy carries only in-frame clones and drops some. The table lists 150,000 to 180,000 clones, about three quarters of them singletons. Sequencing used PBMCs. These receptors were collected from a man younger than 35 in good health and CMV-seronegative. Each CDR3 is given with its conserved first and last residue. Each record gives: D gene, J gene, V gene, clone size, CDR3 DNA, CDR3 protein. A D gene is named only where the DNA matches it firmly. The size field is filled for only some rows; it gives once, few, many or a size class.

- | TRBJ2-3 | TRBV19 | once | TGTGCCAGTAGTCTCGGAGGGGGCACAGATACGCAGTATTTT | CASSLGGGTDTQYF
- | TRBJ2-7 | TRBV5-5 | - | TGTGCCAGCACCCCGGTAGGGGGGGCCTACGAGCAGTACTTC | CASTPVGGAYEQYF
- | TRBJ1-1 | TRBV5-1 | - | TGCGCCAGCAGCGCCTCTACCCAGGCAGGCACTGAAGCTTTCTTT | CASSASTQAGTEAFF
- | TRBJ2-1 | TRBV4-2 | - | TGTGCCAGCAGCCAAGGTTACACGGAGCAGTTCTTC | CASSQGYTEQFF
- | TRBJ1-5 | TRBV19 | few | TGTGCCAGTAGTATAGGGGGGCAGACCAATCAGCCCCAGCATTTT | CASSIGGQTNQPQHF
- | TRBJ2-7 | TRBV7-9 | few | TGTGCCAGCAGCCAGGGTGGGAACGAGCAGTACTTC | CASSQGGNEQYF
TRBD2 | TRBJ2-1 | TRBV5-1 | few | TGCGCCAGCAGTGGCGGGAGGAGGACCCTCGCTGAGCAGTTCTTC | CASSGGRRTLAEQFF
TRBD2 | TRBJ2-5 | TRBV25-1 | - | TGTGCCAGCAGTGAAGTCCAGCGGGGGTCCCCCCGGGAGACCCAGTACTTC | CASSEVQRGSPRETQYF
- | TRBJ2-7 | TRBV14 | - | TGTGCCAGCAGCCAAAACTGGGAGCAGTACTTC | CASSQNWEQYF
- | TRBJ2-1 | TRBV7-8 | few | TGTGCCAGCAGCTTGGAGGACAATGAGCAGTTCTTC | CASSLEDNEQFF
TRBD2 | TRBJ2-1 | TRBV11-3 | - | TGTGCCAGCAGCTTATATGGTGTAGCGGGAGGGCCAGGTAGGGACAATGAGCAGTTCTTC | CASSLYGVAGGPGRDNEQFF
- | TRBJ2-7 | TRBV6-5 | - | TGTGCCAGCAGTTACCCCACCGGGACACTCCACGAGCAGTACTTC | CASSYPTGTLHEQYF
TRBD1 | TRBJ2-3 | TRBV4-3 | - | TGCGCCAGCAGCCTGTCTGGACAGGGCCGCACAGATACGCAGTATTTT | CASSLSGQGRTDTQYF
TRBD1 | TRBJ1-1 | TRBV19 | - | TGTGCCAGTAGTATCCTACAGGGGAAGGGGGCTGAAGCTTTCTTT | CASSILQGKGAEAFF
- | TRBJ1-1 | TRBV5-4 | - | TGTGCCAGCAGCTTGGAAGCGGCAAGCCGCGCTGAAGCTTTCTTT | CASSLEAASRAEAFF
TRBD1 | TRBJ1-1 | TRBV6-5 | - | TGTGCCAGCAGTCGGCCGGGACAGGGCAGCACTGAAGCTTTCTTT | CASSRPGQGSTEAFF
TRBD2 | TRBJ2-3 | TRBV11-2 | - | TGTGCCAGCTCGGGGGGAGAATGGCACACAGATACGCAGTATTTT | CASSGGEWHTDTQYF
TRBD2 | TRBJ2-1 | TRBV19 | few | TGTGCCAGTAGTCCCCGGGAGCGGGAGCAGAATGAGCAGTTCTTC | CASSPREREQNEQFF
TRBD1 | TRBJ1-5 | TRBV5-1 | - | TGCGCCAGCAGCCTGGGACAGGGAGATCAGCCCCAGCATTTT | CASSLGQGDQPQHF
TRBD1 | TRBJ1-1 | TRBV27 | - | TGTGCCAGCAGTTTAAGCCCGACAGGGGGCAGGGCTTTCTTT | CASSLSPTGGRAFF
TRBD2 | TRBJ2-2 | TRBV5-4 | - | TGTGCCAGCAGCCAGCGGGGCACGAACACCGGGGAGCTGTTTTTT | CASSQRGTNTGELFF
TRBD2 | TRBJ2-1 | TRBV5-4 | - | TGTGCCAGCAGCTTGTCCCGGCAGAGCGGGAGTATTTACAATGAGCAGTTCTTC | CASSLSRQSGSIYNEQFF
- | TRBJ1-1 | TRBV7-4 | - | TGTGCCAGCAGCCCGGCCAAGTACGGAGGGCAGGAAGCTTTCTTT | CASSPAKYGGQEAFF
TRBD2 | TRBJ2-2 | TRBV10-2 | - | TGCGCCAGCAGTGAGGAAACCGGGACTAGCGGGGACACCGGGGAGCTGTTTTTT | CASSEETGTSGDTGELFF
TRBD1 | TRBJ1-5 | TRBV4-1 | many | TGCGCCAGCAGCCCGATACAGGGGGCGGGAAATCAGCCCCAGCATTTT | CASSPIQGAGNQPQHF
- | TRBJ1-1 | TRBV5-1 | - | TGCGCCAGCAGCTTGGGGGGCTACCGGAACACTGAAGCTTTCTTT | CASSLGGYRNTEAFF
TRBD1 | TRBJ2-5 | TRBV9 | - | TGTGCCAGCAGTCGACAGGGACAGGGCATCAACCAAGAGACCCAGTACTTC | CASSRQGQGINQETQYF
- | TRBJ1-1 | TRBV9 | - | TGTGCCAGCAGCGTTGGGAGGAACACTGAAGCTTTCTTT | CASSVGRNTEAFF
TRBD2 | TRBJ2-1 | TRBV5-6 | - | TGTGCCAGCAGCTTGGCCCCGACTAGCTCCAATTACAATGAGCAGTTCTTC | CASSLAPTSSNYNEQFF
TRBD1 | TRBJ2-5 | TRBV7-2 | - | TGTGCCAGCAGCTCGACAGGGGGAATGGAGACCCAGTACTTC | CASSSTGGMETQYF
- | TRBJ2-6 | TRBV5-1 | - | TGCGCCAGCCGTCTGAGTACCTCTGGGGCCAACGTCCTGACTTTC | CASRLSTSGANVLTF
TRBD2 | TRBJ2-3 | TRBV5-1 | - | TGCGCCAGCAGCCCAATTACTAGCGGGAGGGGAGATACGCAGTATTTT | CASSPITSGRGDTQYF
TRBD1 | TRBJ1-5 | TRBV19 | - | TGTGCCAGTAGTGGAGAGGGGGCAAGTCAGCCCCAGCATTTT | CASSGEGASQPQHF
TRBD1 | TRBJ1-4 | TRBV7-9 | - | TGTGCCAGCAGCTTAGGGACAGGGGCTAATGAAAAACTGTTTTTT | CASSLGTGANEKLFF